Included here is one T cell receptor (beta chain) sequence, with context. The target antigen is unknown. Compared with germline, one end of the junction differs, possibly owing to a read error. These data are taken from a study of regulatory T cells in long-lasting Graves disease. The CDR3 contains 12 residues. CDR1 is MDHEN, CDR2 SYDVKM, per germline. The time point was: persistent/refractory GD, antithyroid drugs over 5 years with positive TRAb. Isolated PBMC RNA provided the starting material for the TCR library. Study outcomes and limitations: Accuracy was perhaps lowered by the small sample size.

Building the TCR beta libraries relied on iRepertoire HTBI primers, and CDR3 regions underwent Arm-PCR. TCRdb itself ran the multiplex PCR reads through MiXCR, one entry per CDR3 protein. This sample carries 450,000 or so distinct CDR3 sequences, approximately 23% of them seen once, and the ten largest clones take around 12%. The source material was peripheral blood mononuclear cells (PBMCs), sampled when the disease was refractory, from a patient treated with antithyroid drugs. This chain links TRBV28 with TRBJ1-2, with D hard to call. This TCR came from a female donor with Graves disease. This CDR3 reads CTSKVGPNGYTF. The CDR3 DNA follows: TGTACCAGCAAAGTCGGACCGAATGGCTACACCTTT.